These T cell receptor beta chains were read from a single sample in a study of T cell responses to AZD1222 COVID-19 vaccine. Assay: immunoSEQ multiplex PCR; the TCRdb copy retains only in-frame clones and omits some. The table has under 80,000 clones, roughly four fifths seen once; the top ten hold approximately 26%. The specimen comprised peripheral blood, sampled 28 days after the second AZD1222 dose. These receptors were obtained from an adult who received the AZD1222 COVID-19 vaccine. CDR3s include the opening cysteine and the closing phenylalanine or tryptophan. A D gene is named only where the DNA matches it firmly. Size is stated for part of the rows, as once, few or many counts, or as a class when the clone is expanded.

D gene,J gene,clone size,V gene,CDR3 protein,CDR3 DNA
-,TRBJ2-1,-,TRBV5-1,CASSLGATSSGEQFF,TGCGCCAGCAGCTTAGGCGCGACCTCTTCGGGGGAGCAGTTCTTC
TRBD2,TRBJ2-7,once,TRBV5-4,CASSLGLAEFEQYF,TGTGCCAGCAGCTTGGGACTAGCGGAGTTCGAGCAGTACTTC
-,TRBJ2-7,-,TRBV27,CASSFHRLSYEQYF,TGTGCCAGCAGTTTCCACAGGTTATCCTACGAGCAGTACTTC
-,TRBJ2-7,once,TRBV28,CASSPDSGPASEQYF,TGTGCCAGCAGCCCCGACAGTGGGCCAGCCTCCGAGCAGTACTTC
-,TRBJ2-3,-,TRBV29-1,CSALLGMPTDTQYF,TGCAGCGCCCTTTTGGGTATGCCCACAGATACGCAGTATTTT
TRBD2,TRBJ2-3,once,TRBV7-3,CASSTGSGITSTDTQYF,TGTGCCAGCAGCACTGGGAGCGGGATTACTAGCACAGATACGCAGTATTTT
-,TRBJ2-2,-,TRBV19,CASSTLTGTNTGELFF,TGTGCCAGTAGTACCCTTACAGGGACGAACACCGGGGAGCTGTTTTTT
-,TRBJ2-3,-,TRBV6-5,CASSLQGGGSTDTQYF,TGTGCCAGCAGTTTGCAGGGGGGCGGGAGCACAGATACGCAGTATTTT
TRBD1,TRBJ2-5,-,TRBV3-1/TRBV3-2,CASSQVQGVGETQYF,TGTGCCAGCAGCCAAGTTCAGGGGGTGGGAGAGACCCAGTACTTC
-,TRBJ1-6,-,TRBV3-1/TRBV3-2,CASSQDPGPGSPLHF,TGTGCCAGCAGCCAAGATCCCGGACCCGGTTCACCCCTCCACTTT
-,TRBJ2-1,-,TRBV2,CASDFSSYNEQFF,TGTGCCAGTGACTTTAGCTCCTACAATGAGCAGTTCTTC
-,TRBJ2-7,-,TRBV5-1,CASSLGRNSYEQYF,TGCGCCAGCAGCTTGGGACGTAACTCCTACGAGCAGTACTTC
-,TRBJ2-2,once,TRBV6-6,CASSYVNTGELFF,TGTGCCAGCAGTTACGTGAACACCGGGGAGCTGTTTTTT
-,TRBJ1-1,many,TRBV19,CASSNPRTGLRTEAFF,TGTGCCAGTAGTAACCCGCGAACAGGGTTGAGGACTGAAGCTTTCTTT
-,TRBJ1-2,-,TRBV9,CASSVESGPIYTF,TGTGCCAGCAGCGTAGAGTCCGGGCCGATCTACACCTTC
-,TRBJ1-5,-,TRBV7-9,CASTQSGMNSNQPQHF,TGTGCCAGCACCCAATCCGGGATGAATAGCAATCAGCCCCAGCATTTT
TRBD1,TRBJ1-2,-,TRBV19,CASSIDSPGQDGYTF,TGTGCCAGTAGTATAGACTCACCGGGACAGGATGGCTACACCTTC
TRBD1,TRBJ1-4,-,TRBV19,CASNDRENEKLFF,TGTGCCAGTAATGACAGGGAAAATGAAAAACTGTTTTTT
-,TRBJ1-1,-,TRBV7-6,CASSLEARGAKSEAFF,TGTGCCAGCAGCTTAGAGGCCCGGGGGGCGAAATCTGAAGCTTTCTTT
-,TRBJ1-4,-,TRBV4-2,CASSQDRFGQGNEKLFF,TGTGCCAGCAGCCAAGATAGATTCGGGCAGGGTAATGAAAAACTGTTTTTT
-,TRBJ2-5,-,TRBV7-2,CASSPGRRQETQYF,TGTGCCAGCAGCCCGGGACGGAGACAAGAGACCCAGTACTTC
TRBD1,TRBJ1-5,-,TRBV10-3,CAISEGGTGNQPQHF,TGTGCCATCAGTGAGGGCGGGACAGGAAATCAGCCCCAGCATTTT
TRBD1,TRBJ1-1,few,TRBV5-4,CASSAAGTGGTEAFF,TGTGCCAGCAGCGCCGCCGGGACAGGGGGCACTGAAGCTTTCTTT
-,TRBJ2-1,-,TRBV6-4,CASSPESGGSNEQFF,TGTGCCAGCAGTCCCGAAAGCGGAGGCTCCAATGAGCAGTTCTTC
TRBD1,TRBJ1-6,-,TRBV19,CASSIDRDRNSPLHF,TGTGCCAGTAGTATCGACCGGGACAGGAATTCACCCCTCCACTTT
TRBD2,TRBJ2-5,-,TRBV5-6,CASFLAGGRKTQYF,TGTGCCAGCTTCCTAGCGGGAGGGCGGAAGACCCAGTACTTC
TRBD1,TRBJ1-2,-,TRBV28,CASSRGGRSIGGYTF,TGTGCCAGCAGCAGAGGGGGCAGGTCTATTGGTGGCTACACCTTC
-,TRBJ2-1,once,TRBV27,CASRPRLGDEQFF,TGTGCCAGCAGACCCAGGCTTGGGGATGAGCAGTTCTTC
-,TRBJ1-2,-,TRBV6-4,CASSDLGGASDGYTF,TGTGCCAGCAGTGACTTAGGCGGGGCCTCGGACGGCTACACCTTC
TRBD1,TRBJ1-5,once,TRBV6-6,CASGLTGTGNQPQHF,TGTGCCAGCGGCTTAACCGGGACAGGTAATCAGCCCCAGCATTTT
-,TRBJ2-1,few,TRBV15,CATSRDGGWLAQFF,TGTGCCACCAGCAGAGATGGAGGATGGCTAGCCCAGTTCTTC
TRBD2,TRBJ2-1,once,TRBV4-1,CASSQGSTSGRVSLQFF,TGCGCCAGCAGCCAAGGTTCGACTAGCGGGAGGGTGTCTCTCCAGTTCTTC
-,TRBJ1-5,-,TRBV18,CASSPSAQGGQPQHF,TGTGCCAGCTCACCAAGCGCACAGGGAGGGCAGCCCCAGCATTTT
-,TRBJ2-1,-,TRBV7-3,CASSLMADSDNEQFF,TGTGCCAGCAGCTTAATGGCGGACTCGGACAATGAGCAGTTCTTC
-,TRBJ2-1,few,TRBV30,CAWSDPQRRAGEQFF,TGTGCCTGGAGTGACCCGCAGAGGAGGGCGGGTGAGCAGTTCTTC